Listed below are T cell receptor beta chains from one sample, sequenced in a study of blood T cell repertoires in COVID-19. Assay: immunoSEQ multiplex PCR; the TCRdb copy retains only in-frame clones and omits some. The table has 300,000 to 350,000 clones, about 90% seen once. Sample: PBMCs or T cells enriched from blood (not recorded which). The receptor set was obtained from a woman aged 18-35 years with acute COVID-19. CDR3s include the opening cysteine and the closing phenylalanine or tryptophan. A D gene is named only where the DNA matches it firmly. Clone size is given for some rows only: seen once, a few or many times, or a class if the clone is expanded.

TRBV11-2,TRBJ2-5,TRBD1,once,TGTGCCAGCAGCTTGGCAGGGGGCGGGAAGACCCAGTACTTC,CASSLAGGGKTQYF
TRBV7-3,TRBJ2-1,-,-,TGTGCCAGCGGGGAGGGGGTCGACAATGAGCAGTTCTTC,CASGEGVDNEQFF
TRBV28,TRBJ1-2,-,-,TGTGCCAGCAGGGAGGGGAAGGACTATGGCTACACCTTC,CASREGKDYGYTF
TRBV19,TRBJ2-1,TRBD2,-,TGTGCCAGTAGTATCGCCCCTAGCGGCTACAATGAGCAGTTCTTC,CASSIAPSGYNEQFF
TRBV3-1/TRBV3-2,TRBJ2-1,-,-,TGTGCCAGCAGCCCCGTTCCCAGCTCCTACAATGAGCAGTTCTTC,CASSPVPSSYNEQFF
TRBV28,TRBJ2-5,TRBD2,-,TGTGCCAGCACCGAACCGGGAGGGCGGGGGCGGTATTTGGAGACCCAGTACTTC,CASTEPGGRGRYLETQYF
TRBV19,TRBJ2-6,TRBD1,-,TGTGCCAGTACGTATGGGGGACAGGGGAATTCTGGGGCCAACGTCCTGACTTTC,CASTYGGQGNSGANVLTF
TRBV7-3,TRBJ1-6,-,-,TGTGCCAGCAGCTCCCAGGGCTCTTGGGGATCACCCCTCCACTTT,CASSSQGSWGSPLHF
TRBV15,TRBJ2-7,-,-,TGTGCCACCAGCAGAGTTGCGGTGAGCTCCTACGAGCAGTACTTC,CATSRVAVSSYEQYF
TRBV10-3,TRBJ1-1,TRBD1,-,TGTGCCATCAGTGATGGGGGGACAGGGTACACTGAAGCTTTCTTT,CAISDGGTGYTEAFF
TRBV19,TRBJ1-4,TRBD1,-,TGTGCCAGCAGATCGACCGGGACAGGAGGAGAAAAACTGTTTTTT,CASRSTGTGGEKLFF
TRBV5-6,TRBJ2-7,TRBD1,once,TGTGCCAGCAGCTTCTATCGGACAGGGGCAGGGGAGCAGTACTTC,CASSFYRTGAGEQYF
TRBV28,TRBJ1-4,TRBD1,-,TGTGCCAGCAGTCCGGGACAGGCAACTAATGAAAAACTGTTTTTT,CASSPGQATNEKLFF
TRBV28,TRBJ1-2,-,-,TGTGCCAGCAGTCTAGGGGCGGCCTACACCTTC,CASSLGAAYTF
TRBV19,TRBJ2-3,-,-,TGTGCCAGTAGTATCCGGGCAGATACGCAGTATTTT,CASSIRADTQYF
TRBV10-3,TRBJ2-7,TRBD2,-,TGTGCCATCGGGACTAGCGGATCCTACGAGCAGTACTTC,CAIGTSGSYEQYF
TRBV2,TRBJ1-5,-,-,TGTGCCAGCAGTGGAGGGACATCTTATAGCAATCAGCCCCAGCATTTT,CASSGGTSYSNQPQHF
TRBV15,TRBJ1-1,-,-,TGTGCCACCGGGGACTTGAACACTGAAGCTTTCTTT,CATGDLNTEAFF
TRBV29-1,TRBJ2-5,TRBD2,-,TGCAGCGTTGCAGCGGGATTCCAAGAGACCCAGTACTTC,CSVAAGFQETQYF
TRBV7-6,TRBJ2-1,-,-,TGTGCCAGCGCGGGATCCTCCTACAATGAGCAGTTCTTC,CASAGSSYNEQFF
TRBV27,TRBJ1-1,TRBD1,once,TGTGCCAGCAGTTTAACAGGGGGCGCGGTCACTGAAGCTTTCTTT,CASSLTGGAVTEAFF
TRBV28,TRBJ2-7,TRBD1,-,TGTGCCAGCAGTTTACAGGGGGCAAGTAGATTAGGCGAGCAGTACTTC,CASSLQGASRLGEQYF
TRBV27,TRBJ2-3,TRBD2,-,TGTGCCAGCAGTTTCGGACGACTAGCGGGAGTAGAGTATTTT,CASSFGRLAGVEYF
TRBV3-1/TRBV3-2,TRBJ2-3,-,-,TGTGCCAGCAGCCAAAATACGGGGATTAGCACAGATACGCAGTATTTT,CASSQNTGISTDTQYF
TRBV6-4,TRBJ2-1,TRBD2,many,TGTGCCAGCAGTGACTCCCCTAGCGGGGACTACAATGAGCAGTTCTTC,CASSDSPSGDYNEQFF
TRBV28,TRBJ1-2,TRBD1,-,TGTGCCAGCAGTTCCGGACAGGGACTCTATGGCTACACCTTC,CASSSGQGLYGYTF
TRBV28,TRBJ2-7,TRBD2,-,TGTGCCAGCAGTTTATCGGCTAGCGGGCCACTCGAGCAGTACTTC,CASSLSASGPLEQYF
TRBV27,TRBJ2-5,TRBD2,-,TGTGCCAGCAGTTTTGCGGGACTAGCGGGAGAAGAGACCCAGTACTTC,CASSFAGLAGEETQYF
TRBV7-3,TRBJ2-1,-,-,TGTGCCAGCAGCTTGGTAGGGGGAAGTTACAATGAGCAGTTCTTC,CASSLVGGSYNEQFF
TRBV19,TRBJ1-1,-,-,TGTGCCAGTAGTCCGCGTACGGGGAACACTGAAGCTTTCTTT,CASSPRTGNTEAFF
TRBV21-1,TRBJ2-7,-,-,TGTGCCAGCCTCAAGGGACTAGCGGGCCGATCTCGCTACTACGAGCAGTACTTC,CASLKGLAGRSRYYEQYF
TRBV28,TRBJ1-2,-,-,TGTGCCAGCAGTTTGAGAGGGTACGGCTACACCTTC,CASSLRGYGYTF
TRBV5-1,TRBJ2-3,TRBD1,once,TGCGCCAGCAGCTTGGACAGGGGTGGCACAGATACGCAGTATTTT,CASSLDRGGTDTQYF
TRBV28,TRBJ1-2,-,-,TGTGCCAGCAGTTTGGAGGACTATGGCTACACCTTC,CASSLEDYGYTF
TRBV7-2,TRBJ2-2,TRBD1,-,TGTGCCAGCACCCTAGGGGGCAGCGGGAACACCGGGGAGCTGTTTTTT,CASTLGGSGNTGELFF
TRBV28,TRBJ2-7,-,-,TGTGCCAGCAGCCAGGGACAAACCTACGAGCAGTACTTC,CASSQGQTYEQYF
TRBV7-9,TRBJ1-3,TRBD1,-,TGTGCCAGCAGCTTTCCCCTTTCAGGGGGCGCGGGAAACACCATATATTTT,CASSFPLSGGAGNTIYF
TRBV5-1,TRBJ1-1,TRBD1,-,TGCGCCAGCAGCCCCGCTGTCCCGGGACAGGGAAGGGCTTTCTTT,CASSPAVPGQGRAFF
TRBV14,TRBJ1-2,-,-,TGTGCCAGCAGCCCTGTACACCGGCGGGGCTATGGCTACACCTTC,CASSPVHRRGYGYTF
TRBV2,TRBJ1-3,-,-,TGTGCCAGCATACCCCTCGGGGGACCTGGAAACACCATATATTTT,CASIPLGGPGNTIYF